These 8 T cell receptor beta chains were sequenced from one sample in a study of blood T cell repertoires in COVID-19. Assay used: immunoSEQ multiplex PCR; TCRdb lists only in-frame clones, some missing. The table includes 300,000 to 350,000 clones, 90% detected once. The sequencing input was peripheral blood. The source is a woman in her forties with COVID-19, enrolled during active disease.

This clone was seen once. The chain is built from TRBV7-3 and TRBJ1-2, with 8 bases identical to TRBD1. V lost 3 bases and J lost 2; bases outside the gene matches: 5. Per germline, CDR1 SGHTA and CDR2 FQGTGA. This CDR3 spans 15 amino acids. The CDR3 here is CASSLGTGLNYGYTF. The CDR3 DNA reads TGTGCCAGCAGCTTGGGGACAGGACTCAACTATGGCTACACCTTC. Using reference TRBV7-3 and TRBJ1-2 for the parts outside the CDR3, the full variable domain is GAGVSQTPSNKVTEKGKYVELRCDPISGHTALYWYRQSLGQGPEFLIYFQGTGAADDSGLPNDRFFAVRPEGSVSTLKIQRTERGDSAVYLCASSLGTGLNYGYTFGSGTRLTVV.

The V and J genes are TRBV7-3 and TRBJ2-7, with 8 nucleotides matching TRBD1. The CDR3 spans 17 residues. V shed 1 base and J 5 bases; nucleotides not matched to a gene: 13. From germline, CDR1 is SGHTA and CDR2 FQGTGA. As DNA, the CDR3 is TGTGCCAGCAGCTTAATGTCCGGACAGGGTAGGACTAACGAGCAGTACTTC. This sequence encodes CASSLMSGQGRTNEQYF.

The CDR3: CSAAGLAADTDTQYF. CDR3 in DNA: TGCAGCGCCGCCGGACTAGCGGCCGACACAGATACGCAGTATTTT. The chain recombines TRBV29-1 with TRBJ2-3, with 10 bases that match TRBD2. After removal of 7 bases from V and 2 bases from J, the junction contained 9 bases not matched to a gene. The germline V gene encodes CDR1 SQVTM and CDR2 ANQGSEA. The CDR3 totals 15 residues.

This CDR3 reads CASSLRTGEFFASGNTIYF. The CDR3 DNA follows: TGTGCCAGCAGCTTGAGGACAGGGGAGTTCTTTGCGTCTGGAAACACCATATATTTT. This chain links TRBV5-5 with TRBJ1-3; 9 bases fit TRBD1. Germline V gene lookup returns CDR1 SGHKS and CDR2 YYEKEE (reference sequence). This CDR3 is built from 19 residues. The V and J ends lost 1 base and 1 base, in that order; junction bases with no gene match: 12.

This chain uses TRBV6-5 with TRBJ1-1, with a tentative D call TRBD1 (6 bases). The CDR3 has 14 residues. Germline V gene sequence: CDR1 MNHEY, CDR2 SVGAGI. The germline V and J ends were trimmed by 2 bases and 3 bases, with 10 bases remaining between them. The DNA for the CDR3 is TGTGCCAGCAGTTACGGCAGGGGATACACTGAAGCTTTCTTT. This codes for CASSYGRGYTEAFF.

The chain recombines TRBV15 with TRBJ1-5; 8 positions match TRBD1. The CDR3 consists of 16 residues. V shed 0 bases and J 4 bases; nucleotides not matched to a gene: 5. Germline loops: CDR1 LNHNV, CDR2 YYDKDF (reference sequence). The CDR3 here is CATSRDYTGGNQPQHF. The CDR3 DNA sequence: TGTGCCACCAGCAGAGATTATACAGGGGGTAATCAGCCCCAGCATTTT.

The J gene is TRBJ2-7, the V gene TRBV11-2, with TRBD1 as a possible D gene (6 bases). The V gene lost 3 bases and the J gene lost 3 bases, with 12 bases spanning the gap. Germline V gene lookup returns CDR1 SGHAT and CDR2 FQNNGV. There are 14 residues in the CDR3. CDR3 amino acids: CASSFSRGGYEQYF. CDR3 DNA: TGTGCCAGCAGCTTTTCACGAGGGGGCTACGAGCAGTACTTC.

V is TRBV5-1 and J is TRBJ2-1, with TRBD2 matching 12 bases. The CDR3 totals 16 residues. In germline, CDR1 is SGHRS, CDR2 YFSETQ. After removal of 4 bases from V and 1 base from J, the junction contained 3 bases not matched to a gene. CDR3 loop: CASSRGLAGSYNEQFF. The CDR3 DNA reads TGCGCCAGCAGCCGGGGACTAGCGGGTTCCTACAATGAGCAGTTCTTC. The full variable domain, in which reference TRBV5-1 and TRBJ2-1 provide the parts outside the CDR3, is KAGVTQTPRYLIKTRGQQVTLSCSPISGHRSVSWYQQTPGQGLQFLFEYFSETQRNKGNFPGRFSGRQFSNSRSEMNVSTLELGDSALYLCASSRGLAGSYNEQFFGPGTRLTVL.